The 24 T cell receptor beta chains given below trace back to one sample, sequenced in a study of OX40 agonist ivuxolimab in advanced cancers. Libraries were prepared by immunoSEQ multiplex PCR; TCRdb keeps only in-frame clonotypes and omits some of them. There are 100,000 to 110,000 clones in the sample; roughly 90% occur only once, and 0.16% lies in the top ten. The sample here was CD4+ or CD8+ T cells sorted from blood, taken in a trial of the OX40 agonist ivuxolimab. The receptors here all came from an adult with an advanced solid tumor such as melanoma, head and neck, liver or kidney cancer.

The chain combines TRBV11-2 with TRBJ2-1; either TRBD1 or TRBD2 may fit D (5 bases each). This CDR3 is 13 amino acids long. Trimming stripped 8 bases from V and 7 bases from J, with 15 bases between. Germline V gene data show CDR1 as SGHAT and CDR2 as FQNNGV. The CDR3 DNA reads as TGTGCCAGCGAATGGGGGACGCGAAATGAGCAGTTCTTC. Amino acids: CASEWGTRNEQFF.

The J gene is TRBJ2-2, the V gene TRBV6-1, with 11 nucleotides matching TRBD2. J was trimmed by 0 bases and V by 4 bases; bases with no gene match: 7. Germline V gives CDR1 MNHNS, CDR2 SASEGT. The CDR3 contains 18 residues. CDR3 in DNA: TGTGCCAGCAGTGGGACGGGACTAGCGGTCGCGAACACCGGGGAGCTGTTTTTT. Amino acid sequence: CASSGTGLAVANTGELFF.

The CDR3 DNA is TGCGCCAGCAGCACCGAGGGGTCGCGGGGCTATGGCTACACCTTC. It translates to CASSTEGSRGYGYTF. The rearrangement uses TRBV5-1 and TRBJ1-2; a weak D match, TRBD1 (5 bases). V shed 4 bases and J shed 4 bases, with 17 bases lying between them. The CDR3 is made up of 15 amino acids. Germline V gives CDR1 SGHRS, CDR2 YFSETQ. Supplemented by reference TRBV5-1 and TRBJ1-2, the full variable domain reads KAGVTQTPRYLIKTRGQQVTLSCSPISGHRSVSWYQQTPGQGLQFLFEYFSETQRNKGNFPGRFSGRQFSNSRSEMNVSTLELGDSALYLCASSTEGSRGYGYTFGSGTRLTVV.

The V and J genes are TRBV6-1 and TRBJ2-2; TRBD1 matches at 7 bases. CDR3 size: 16 residues. The germline V gene has CDR1 MNHNS and CDR2 SASEGT. V was pared by 2 bases and J by 5 bases, with 8 bases of the junction left unmatched. The CDR3 sequence is CASSEIQGRSTGELFF. DNA of the CDR3: TGTGCCAGCAGTGAAATACAGGGGCGTTCGACCGGGGAGCTGTTTTTT.

This CDR3 is CASSSQGNTEAFF. The DNA for the CDR3 is TGCGCCAGCAGCTCCCAGGGCAATACTGAAGCTTTCTTT. The chain employs TRBV5-1 and TRBJ1-1; tentatively, D is TRBD1 (5 bases). Germline lookup yields CDR1 SGHRS and CDR2 YFSETQ. The CDR3 runs 13 residues. Trimming took 3 bases from V and 5 from J, leaving 11 bases between them.

This clone was seen more than once but under ten times. The same CDR3 is also encoded by other DNA sequences in this sample. The V gene is TRBV5-1, the J gene TRBJ2-5, with 8 bases lining up with TRBD2. V lost 4 bases and J lost 5; bases outside the gene matches: 10. The germline V gene encodes CDR1 SGHRS and CDR2 YFSETQ. This CDR3 comprises 15 residues. The CDR3 spells CASSPGGGSWETQYF. CDR3 in DNA: TGCGCCAGCAGCCCCGGGGGGGGTTCCTGGGAGACCCAGTACTTC.

The V and J genes are TRBV19 and TRBJ1-1; D is ambiguous. The CDR3 sequence is 13 residues long. CDR1 and CDR2 (germline): LNHDA, SQIVND (reference sequence). Trimming took off 0 bases at V and 2 bases at J, with 4 bases between the two ends. CDR3 protein: CASSIDSNTEAFF. The CDR3, as DNA: TGTGCCAGTAGTATAGATAGTAACACTGAAGCTTTCTTT. The full variable domain, in which reference TRBV19 and TRBJ1-1 provide the parts outside the CDR3, is DGGITQSPKYLFRKEGQNVTLSCEQNLNHDAMYWYRQDPGQGLRLIYYSQIVNDFQKGDIAEGYSVSREKKESFPLTVTSAQKNPTAFYLCASSIDSNTEAFFGQGTRLTVV.

The V gene is TRBV19, the J gene TRBJ1-1; D is undetermined. Trimming left V 4 bases short and J 5 bases short, with 14 bases between. The CDR3 runs to 14 residues. Germline V CDR1 and CDR2: LNHDA, SQIVND (reference sequence). The CDR3 bases are TGTGCCAGTAGTACATTCCCGGGGAGTACTGAAGCTTTCTTT. It translates to CASSTFPGSTEAFF.

This clone came up once. The V and J genes are TRBV11-2 and TRBJ2-2; a possible D gene is TRBD1 (6 bases). Trimming stripped 3 bases from V and 0 bases from J, with 8 bases between. This CDR3 region has 15 residues. CDR1 and CDR2 (germline): SGHAT, FQNNGV. CDR3: CASSLGHANTGELFF. CDR3 coding DNA: TGTGCCAGCAGCTTGGGACACGCGAACACCGGGGAGCTGTTTTTT.

Comments on this clone: Other DNA sequences of this sample code for an identical CDR3. The gene calls are TRBV11-3 and TRBJ2-1; 7 bases map to TRBD2. This CDR3 is 15 amino acids long. CDR1 SGHNT and CDR2 YENEEA come from the germline V gene. Trimming took 3 bases from V and 0 from J; bases not matched to a gene: 2. CDR3 in amino acids: CASSLGGSSYNEQFF. In DNA form, the CDR3 reads TGTGCCAGCAGCTTGGGGGGGAGCTCCTACAATGAGCAGTTCTTC.

The chain's CDR3 is CASSTGGETQYF. The CDR3 DNA reads as TGTGCCAGCAGTACAGGGGGCGAGACCCAGTACTTC. V and J are TRBV6-1 and TRBJ2-5, with 9 bases identical to TRBD1. The CDR3 loop spans 12 amino acids. The germline V gene encodes CDR1 MNHNS and CDR2 SASEGT. J was trimmed by 5 bases and V by 5 bases; bases with no gene match: 0.

This clone was counted once. This chain uses TRBV5-4 with TRBJ2-5; a weak D match, TRBD1 (5 bases). The end of the DNA is better explained by TRBJ2-7, so the J call may be wrong. Germline lookup yields CDR1 SGHNT and CDR2 YYREEE (reference sequence). The CDR3 is made up of 14 amino acids. CDR3 bases: TGTGCCAGCAGCGGAAAGGGGTATTCCAACGAGCAGTACTTC. Its translation: CASSGKGYSNEQYF.

The rearrangement links TRBV28 to TRBJ2-7, with D tentatively TRBD2 (5 bases). V shed 9 bases and J shed 3 bases, with 15 bases lying between them. Germline V gene data show CDR1 as MDHEN and CDR2 as SYDVKM. The CDR3 has 13 residues. CDR3 residues: CASTTGRGYEQYF. CDR3 nucleotides: TGTGCCAGTACAACTGGACGGGGCTACGAGCAGTACTTC. Using reference TRBV28 and TRBJ2-7 for the parts outside the CDR3, the full variable domain is DVKVTQSSRYLVKRTGEKVFLECVQDMDHENMFWYRQDPGLGLRLIYFSYDVKMKEKGDIPEGYSVSREKKERFSLILESASTNQTSMYLCASTTGRGYEQYFGPGTRLTVT.

This clone has a single count. This rearrangement joins TRBV9 to TRBJ1-1, with a possible D match to TRBD1 (6 bases). Deletions cut 1 base from V and 5 bases from J, with 9 bases between. The CDR3 consists of 13 residues. CDR1 and CDR2 from the germline V gene are SGDLS and YYNGEE. The CDR3 loop reads CASSVQGRTEAFF. CDR3 sequence (DNA): TGTGCCAGCAGCGTACAGGGGAGGACTGAAGCTTTCTTT.

The V and J genes are TRBV5-4 and TRBJ2-1; D is ambiguous. Germline values: CDR1 SGHNT, CDR2 YYREEE (reference sequence). Trimming took 0 bases from V and 0 from J, leaving 10 bases between them. The CDR3 has 16 residues. DNA of the CDR3: TGTGCCAGCAGCTTGGGACAATCGAGCTCCTACAATGAGCAGTTCTTC. Its translation: CASSLGQSSSYNEQFF.

This clone was observed a single time. This chain uses TRBV6-6 with TRBJ1-5; D is undetermined. There are 14 residues in the CDR3. The V end lost 6 bases, the J end lost 4 bases, and 13 bases lay between the germline ends. Germline lookup yields CDR1 MNHNY and CDR2 SVGAGI (reference sequence). This chain's CDR3 is CASRRPEKNQPQHF. The CDR3 DNA is TGTGCCAGCAGGAGACCAGAGAAAAATCAGCCCCAGCATTTT.

The chain recombines TRBV25-1 with TRBJ2-2; no reliable D call. The CDR3 length is 15 residues. V was clipped by 4 bases and J by 4 bases, with 13 bases between them. Germline CDR1 reads MGHDK; CDR2 reads SYGVNS. The CDR3 loop reads CASSGRHSRTGELFF. The CDR3 bases are TGTGCCAGCAGTGGACGACATTCTCGCACCGGGGAGCTGTTTTTT.

This chain joins TRBV11-1 and TRBJ2-4, with TRBD1 matching 7 bases. Germline V lookup: CDR1 SGHAT, CDR2 FQDESV (reference sequence). The CDR3 sequence is 12 residues long. With V trimmed by 3 bases and J by 7 bases, 0 bases remained unmatched. The CDR3 reads CASSLDRNIQYF. The CDR3 nucleotides are TGTGCCAGCAGCTTGGACAGGAACATTCAGTACTTC.

This clone was detected once. The chain uses TRBV4-1 and TRBJ1-1, with D tentatively TRBD1 (5 bases). CDR3 length equals 14 residues. Trimming stripped 0 bases from V and 5 bases from J, with 10 bases between. Looked up from germline, CDR1 is MGHRA and CDR2 is YSYEKL. CDR3 sequence reads: CASSQENRRTEAFF. The CDR3 DNA sequence: TGCGCCAGCAGCCAAGAAAACAGGCGGACTGAAGCTTTCTTT.

The J gene is TRBJ2-1, the V gene TRBV7-7; TRBD2 matches 7 bases. This CDR3 is built from 15 residues. Germline V gene sequence: CDR1 SSHAT, CDR2 FNYEAQ (reference sequence). V lost 2 bases to trimming and J lost 3 bases; unmatched junction nucleotides: 4. The CDR3 DNA reads TGTGCCAGCAGCTTAATGAGCGGGGTCTACAATGAGCAGTTCTTC. It codes for CASSLMSGVYNEQFF.

This rearrangement joins TRBV28 to TRBJ2-1; 12 bases match TRBD2. The CDR3 loop spans 16 amino acids. Germline V gene lookup returns CDR1 MDHEN and CDR2 SYDVKM. With V trimmed by 2 bases and J by 2 bases, 1 base remained unmatched. The chain's CDR3 is CASSLPSGRAYNEQFF. The DNA for the CDR3 is TGTGCCAGCAGTTTACCTAGCGGGAGGGCCTACAATGAGCAGTTCTTC. Supplemented by reference TRBV28 and TRBJ2-1, the full variable domain reads DVKVTQSSRYLVKRTGEKVFLECVQDMDHENMFWYRQDPGLGLRLIYFSYDVKMKEKGDIPEGYSVSREKKERFSLILESASTNQTSMYLCASSLPSGRAYNEQFFGPGTRLTVL.

A single count supports this clone. This rearrangement joins TRBV7-9 to TRBJ1-5; 7 nucleotides match TRBD1. The CDR3 has 16 amino acids. Losses at the gene ends were 1 base for V and 0 bases for J; bases not matched to a gene: 3. Per germline, CDR1 SEHNR and CDR2 FQNEAQ (reference sequence). DNA for the CDR3: TGTGCCAGCAGCTTAGGACAGGGCACTAGCAATCAGCCCCAGCATTTT. Translation: CASSLGQGTSNQPQHF. Complete variable domain (other parts from reference TRBV7-9 and TRBJ1-5): DTGVSQNPRHKITKRGQNVTFRCDPISEHNRLYWYRQTLGQGPEFLTYFQNEAQLEKSRLLSDRFSAERPKGSFSTLEIQRTEQGDSAMYLCASSLGQGTSNQPQHFGDGTRLSIL.

The chain recombines TRBV15 with TRBJ1-3; D uncertain. With 4 bases removed from V and 0 bases from J, the gap between germline ends came to 7 bases. The germline V gene has CDR1 LNHNV and CDR2 YYDKDF (reference sequence). The CDR3 contains 14 residues. CDR3 region: CATSNFRSGNTIYF. CDR3 DNA: TGTGCCACCAGCAATTTTCGCTCTGGAAACACCATATATTTT.

This clone showed up just once. V and J are TRBV5-1 and TRBJ1-1; TRBD1 might be the D (6 bases). The CDR3 has 15 residues. With 0 bases removed from V and 1 base from J, the gap between germline ends came to 10 bases. Germline V lookup: CDR1 SGHRS, CDR2 YFSETQ. This chain's CDR3 is CASSLAGGGNTEAFF. The DNA of the CDR3 is TGCGCCAGCAGCTTGGCGGGAGGGGGGAACACTGAAGCTTTCTTT.